These 26 T cell receptor beta chains were all obtained from the same sample, sequenced in a study of technical replicates of blood from a few donors. Clones were sequenced by immunoSEQ multiplex PCR, and TCRdb holds only the in-frame ones, with some missing. Of approximately 88,000 clones listed, 85% to 95% were seen once; the top ten hold 0.25%. The sample comprised T cells isolated from PBMCs. Receptor source: a human donor in good health.

The chain links TRBV5-1 to TRBJ2-3; 7 positions match TRBD2. Germline values: CDR1 SGHRS, CDR2 YFSETQ. The CDR3 is made up of 15 amino acids. With 4 bases clipped from V and 2 bases from J, the junction kept 7 bases outside the gene matches. CDR3 nucleotide sequence: TGCGCCAGCAGCACATCGCTAGCGGCCACAGATACGCAGTATTTT. Translated: CASSTSLAATDTQYF.

The rearrangement links TRBV2 to TRBJ1-2, with 9 bases lining up with TRBD1. The germline V gene encodes CDR1 SNHLY and CDR2 FYNNEI. With V trimmed by 3 bases and J by 3 bases, 5 bases remained unmatched. The CDR3 runs 15 residues. CDR3 residues: CASSDDRTGDYGYTF. DNA of the CDR3: TGTGCCAGCAGTGACGACAGGACAGGGGACTATGGCTACACCTTC.

This chain uses TRBV28 with TRBJ2-3; 10 bases match TRBD1. This CDR3 is 15 amino acids long. Per the germline V gene, CDR1 is MDHEN and CDR2 is SYDVKM. J lost 6 bases, V lost 5 bases, and 8 bases had no gene match. The CDR3 loop reads CASSHPGQGLDTQYF. The CDR3 DNA follows: TGTGCCAGCAGTCACCCGGGACAGGGGTTGGATACGCAGTATTTT.

This chain connects TRBV4-1 to TRBJ2-3, with TRBD1 matching over 7 bases. Germline V CDR1 and CDR2: MGHRA, YSYEKL. The CDR3 sequence is 16 residues long. With 3 bases clipped from V and 2 bases from J, the junction kept 8 bases outside the gene matches. CDR3 amino acids: CASSHGTVRDTDTQYF. The CDR3 nucleotides are TGCGCCAGCAGCCATGGGACAGTTAGGGACACAGATACGCAGTATTTT.

CDR3: CASKGKNRDREDGELFF. The CDR3 nucleotides are TGTGCCAGCAAGGGAAAAAACCGGGACAGGGAGGACGGGGAGCTGTTTTTT. The chain is built from TRBV2 and TRBJ2-2; 9 bases are a match to TRBD1. Per the germline V gene, CDR1 is SNHLY and CDR2 is FYNNEI. This CDR3 has 17 amino acids. The V and J ends lost 7 bases and 7 bases, in that order; junction bases with no gene match: 16.

This chain joins TRBV5-1 and TRBJ2-1; 7 nucleotides line up with TRBD1. From germline, CDR1 is SGHRS and CDR2 YFSETQ. The V gene end was trimmed by 4 bases and the J gene end by 6 bases; junction bases not matched to a gene: 10. This CDR3 spans 15 amino acids. CDR3 loop: CASSAQQGLSNEQFF. The CDR3 DNA reads TGCGCCAGCAGCGCTCAACAGGGGTTGAGCAATGAGCAGTTCTTC.

V is TRBV2 and J is TRBJ2-3; 9 bases align to TRBD2. From germline, CDR1 is SNHLY and CDR2 FYNNEI. Losses at the gene ends were 9 bases for V and 4 bases for J; bases not matched to a gene: 20. The CDR3 is 18 residues long. The CDR3 DNA follows: TGTGCCAGAGCAGTCCTAAATCATAGCGGGAGTGGCTCAGATACGCAGTATTTT. It yields the protein CARAVLNHSGSGSDTQYF.

The J gene is TRBJ2-7, the V gene TRBV5-5; 8 positions agree with TRBD1. Germline V gene lookup returns CDR1 SGHKS and CDR2 YYEKEE (reference sequence). This CDR3 spans 14 amino acids. The V gene end was trimmed by 8 bases and the J gene end by 2 bases; junction bases not matched to a gene: 9. DNA of the CDR3: TGTGCCAGTTTGGGGGTACAGGGGGCCTACGAGCAGTACTTC. It translates to CASLGVQGAYEQYF.

The chain joins TRBV30 to TRBJ1-3; D call uncertain. CDR3 length equals 15 residues. Trimming took off 1 base at V and 4 bases at J, with 14 bases between the two ends. The germline gives CDR1 GTSNPN, CDR2 SVGIG (reference sequence). CDR3 sequence reads: CAWSDFGVPGNTIYF. DNA of the CDR3: TGTGCCTGGAGTGATTTTGGAGTTCCGGGAAACACCATATATTTT.

This clone was seen only once. The rearrangement links TRBV6-5 to TRBJ1-1; perhaps TRBD1 as D (5 bases). Trimming left V 0 bases short and J 0 bases short, with 5 bases between. CDR1 and CDR2 (germline): MNHEY, SVGAGI. This CDR3 is built from 14 residues. The CDR3 nucleotides are TGTGCCAGCAGTTACTCGGACATGAACACTGAAGCTTTCTTT. Its protein is CASSYSDMNTEAFF.

The gene calls are TRBV28 and TRBJ2-1, with TRBD2 matching 7 bases. Germline CDR1 and CDR2: MDHEN and SYDVKM. This CDR3 is 15 amino acids long. J lost 4 bases, V lost 9 bases, and 12 bases had no gene match. The CDR3 reads CASSRLATSYNEQFF. In DNA, the CDR3 is TGTGCCAGTAGTCGACTAGCTACTTCTTACAATGAGCAGTTCTTC.

The chain joins TRBV5-1 to TRBJ1-1; D is possibly TRBD1 (5 bases). The CDR3 covers 13 residues. Germline CDR1 reads SGHRS; CDR2 reads YFSETQ. The V and J ends lost 1 base and 4 bases respectively, with 8 bases between them. CDR3 amino acids: CASSLPGGTEAFF. The CDR3 DNA is TGCGCCAGCAGCTTGCCGGGGGGCACTGAAGCTTTCTTT.

The genes are TRBV7-9 and TRBJ2-1; D remains unclear. V lost 5 bases and J 7 bases, leaving 6 bases between the germline ends. CDR3 length: 11 residues. The V gene's germline CDR1 is SEHNR and CDR2 FQNEAQ (reference sequence). CDR3 protein: CASSPVNEQFF. The CDR3 nucleotides read TGTGCCAGCAGCCCGGTAAATGAGCAGTTCTTC.

This chain connects TRBV5-1 to TRBJ2-5; the match to TRBD1 covers 9 bases. Germline V gene sequence: CDR1 SGHRS, CDR2 YFSETQ. V gave up 4 bases and J gave up 3 bases; unmatched junction bases: 10. This CDR3 has 16 amino acids. CDR3 sequence (DNA): TGCGCCAGCAGCATGGATGGGACAGGGAAAGAAGAGACCCAGTACTTC. Amino acids: CASSMDGTGKEETQYF.

J is TRBJ2-5 and V is TRBV6-6; no clear D gene. Looked up from germline, CDR1 is MNHNY and CDR2 is SVGAGI (reference sequence). The CDR3 has 15 residues. Trimming removed 2 bases at V and 1 base at J, with 11 bases between. CDR3 bases: TGTGCCAGCAGTTACCAACCTGGCAGCCAAGAGACCCAGTACTTC. Protein product: CASSYQPGSQETQYF.

J is TRBJ2-5 and V is TRBV28; TRBD2 matches 11 bases. Germline CDR1 and CDR2: MDHEN and SYDVKM. The junction had 11 bases not matched to a gene; V was cut back by 3 bases and J by 5 bases. This CDR3 is 17 amino acids long. The CDR3 nucleotides are TGTGCCAGCAGTTTGGTACTAGCGGGAGCCTTGGGCGAGACCCAGTACTTC. Encoded protein: CASSLVLAGALGETQYF.

The genes are TRBV19 and TRBJ1-5; TRBD1 aligns across 8 bases. The CDR3 loop spans 14 amino acids. Germline V gene sequence: CDR1 LNHDA, CDR2 SQIVND (reference sequence). V trimming: 10 bases; J trimming: 2 bases; junction bases outside the gene matches: 7. CDR3 in DNA: TGTGCCACCGCCGGACAGGGTGGCAATCAGCCCCAGCATTTT. Translation: CATAGQGGNQPQHF. Full variable domain (outside the CDR3, taken from reference TRBV19 and TRBJ1-5): DGGITQSPKYLFRKEGQNVTLSCEQNLNHDAMYWYRQDPGQGLRLIYYSQIVNDFQKGDIAEGYSVSREKKESFPLTVTSAQKNPTAFYLCATAGQGGNQPQHFGDGTRLSIL.

The rearrangement uses TRBV28 and TRBJ2-6; 12 bases agree with TRBD2. V shed 2 bases and J 1 base; nucleotides not matched to a gene: 9. The CDR3 is 20 amino acids. The germline V gene encodes CDR1 MDHEN and CDR2 SYDVKM. The CDR3 protein is CASSLSLAGGPESGANVLTF. CDR3 nucleotide sequence: TGTGCCAGCAGTTTAAGCCTAGCGGGAGGGCCGGAGTCTGGGGCCAACGTCCTGACTTTC.

The count of this clone is one. The rearrangement joins TRBV6-5 to TRBJ1-1; D gene ambiguous. V lost 5 bases, J lost 2 bases, and 12 bases lay in between. The CDR3 sequence is 14 residues long. The V gene's germline CDR1 is MNHEY and CDR2 SVGAGI. The CDR3 DNA sequence: TGTGCCAGCAGTCACCTAAATTTAAACACTGAAGCTTTCTTT. It translates to CASSHLNLNTEAFF.

The gene calls are TRBV6-6 and TRBJ1-1; 9 bases are a match to TRBD1. Trimming removed 6 bases from V and 0 bases from J; junction bases left unmatched: 8. There are 16 residues in the CDR3. Germline V lookup: CDR1 MNHNY, CDR2 SVGAGI (reference sequence). The CDR3 sequence: CASSPRDREMNTEAFF. Written as DNA, the CDR3 is TGTGCCAGCAGCCCCCGGGACAGGGAAATGAACACTGAAGCTTTCTTT.

This chain uses TRBV6-6 with TRBJ2-5; a possible D gene is TRBD2 (6 bases). V was clipped by 5 bases and J by 2 bases, with 9 bases between them. The germline V gene encodes CDR1 MNHNY and CDR2 SVGAGI (reference sequence). This CDR3 is built from 13 residues. CDR3 nucleotide sequence: TGTGCCAGCAGTCAGGGACTTCAAGAGACCCAGTACTTC. Amino acid sequence: CASSQGLQETQYF.

The V gene is TRBV5-8, the J gene TRBJ2-1; a possible D gene is TRBD1 (5 bases). Germline CDR1 reads SGHTS; CDR2 reads YDEGEE. The CDR3 loop spans 14 amino acids. The ends were cut back, 5 bases at V and 6 bases at J, with 15 bases in the middle. The CDR3 nucleotides are TGTGCCAGCAGTAGGCGACAGTCCCCCAATGAGCAGTTCTTC. Protein: CASSRRQSPNEQFF.

This chain uses TRBV7-9 with TRBJ2-1; maybe TRBD1 (6 bases). Trimming removed 5 bases from V and 5 bases from J, with 13 bases in between. Germline values: CDR1 SEHNR, CDR2 FQNEAQ (reference sequence). The CDR3 totals 14 residues. In DNA, the CDR3 is TGTGCCAGCAGCCGTCAGGGGTACGACAATGAGCAGTTCTTC. As protein: CASSRQGYDNEQFF. Complete variable domain (other parts from reference TRBV7-9 and TRBJ2-1): DTGVSQNPRHKITKRGQNVTFRCDPISEHNRLYWYRQTLGQGPEFLTYFQNEAQLEKSRLLSDRFSAERPKGSFSTLEIQRTEQGDSAMYLCASSRQGYDNEQFFGPGTRLTVL.

The count of this clone is one. The chain is built from TRBV13 and TRBJ1-3; D gene ambiguous. This CDR3 contains 13 residues. The germline V gene encodes CDR1 PRHDT and CDR2 FYEKMQ (reference sequence). V was clipped by 5 bases and J by 8 bases, with 13 bases between them. CDR3 DNA: TGTGCCAGCAGCCTGGAAGATGCGGACACCATATATTTT. Translating it yields CASSLEDADTIYF.

The genes are TRBV27 and TRBJ1-2; the D gene is possibly TRBD1 (5 bases). This CDR3 is 15 amino acids long. V was clipped by 0 bases and J by 5 bases, with 13 bases between them. Germline V gene lookup returns CDR1 MNHEY and CDR2 SMNVEV (reference sequence). The CDR3 DNA reads TGTGCCAGCAGTTTATCGGTGGGGGGGTTTTATGGCTACACCTTC. As protein: CASSLSVGGFYGYTF.

This sequence joins TRBV5-1 and TRBJ2-1; D ambiguous. V was clipped by 1 base and J by 9 bases, with 5 bases between them. This CDR3 region has 11 residues. Germline-derived CDR1 and CDR2 are SGHRS and YFSETQ. As DNA, the CDR3 is TGCGCCAGCAGCTTGTCGTCTGAGCAGTTCTTC. Its protein is CASSLSSEQFF.